Shown below are 27 T cell receptor beta chains from a single sample sequenced in a study of tumor-infiltrating lymphocytes in primary liver carcinoma. Total RNA (roughly 0.45 ug) served as template for TCR beta cDNA synthesis primed by a constant-region primer. Generation of the TCR beta libraries relied on three nested multiplex PCR rounds using slightly modified ARM-PCR. With TRBV1-TRBV30 forward primers and a C-beta reverse primer, the first two PCR rounds were run for around 10 cycles each. TCRdb called the multiplex PCR reads again in MiXCR, with one record for every CDR3 protein. This table holds 300,000 to 400,000 distinct CDR3 sequences, 55% to 65% found once. Blood RNA came from unsorted whole blood; germline DNA was also extracted. The sample consisted of peripheral blood. Source of these receptors: a man aged 40-49 years with primary liver carcinoma and hepatitis B virus infection.

In regard to this clonotype: With a much larger clone just one base away, this may be a read error. This sequence joins TRBV4-1 and TRBJ1-2; D is undetermined. V lost 0 bases and J lost 7, with 15 bases in between. Germline V gives CDR1 MGHRA, CDR2 YSYEKL. The CDR3 is 15 residues long. The CDR3 sequence is CASSQDRGLTCGYTF. The CDR3 nucleotides are TGCGCCAGCAGCCAAGATCGGGGATTGACGTGTGGCTACACCTTC.

The rearrangement joins TRBV4-2 to TRBJ1-2; tentatively, D is TRBD1 (5 bases). Trimming stripped 3 bases from V and 8 bases from J, with 7 bases between. This CDR3 is 11 amino acids long. Germline CDR1 reads LGHNA; CDR2 reads YNFKEQ. The chain's CDR3 is CASSQTEGYTF. CDR3 in DNA: TGTGCCAGCAGCCAGACAGAGGGCTACACCTTC.

The chain carries TRBV11-2 and TRBJ1-5; the D is unclear. The CDR3 is made up of 13 amino acids. The germline V and J ends were trimmed by 6 bases and 7 bases, with 13 bases remaining between them. Germline values: CDR1 SGHAT, CDR2 FQNNGV. The CDR3 DNA reads TGTGCCAGCAGTTGGGATCCCGAACAGCCCCAGCATTTT. Its translation is CASSWDPEQPQHF.

The V call is TRBV28, the J call TRBJ2-1; D tentatively fits TRBD1 or TRBD2 (6 bases each). Germline V gene data show CDR1 as MDHEN and CDR2 as SYDVKM. The CDR3 spans 16 residues. V gave up 5 bases and J gave up 6 bases, with 20 bases separating them. The DNA for the CDR3 is TGTGCCAGCAGTGGGACTGAGGGGGTCTCGCTCAATGAGCAGTTCTTC. As protein: CASSGTEGVSLNEQFF.

Points on this clonotype: A much larger clone sits a single nucleotide away, making a read error possible. No conserved phenylalanine or tryptophan is present at the end of the CDR3, so a read error is the likely explanation. The V call is TRBV6-2 or TRBV6-3, the J call TRBJ2-2, with D possibly being TRBD1 (6 bases). Trimming pared 7 bases from V and 5 bases from J, leaving 8 bases between. The CDR3 runs 12 residues. Germline V gene sequence: CDR1 MNHEY, CDR2 SVGEGT. As DNA, the CDR3 is TGTGCCAGCAATCAGGGGACCGGGGAGCTGTTTTCT. It specifies CASNQGTGELFS.

The chain has TRBV7-9 and TRBJ1-1; TRBD1 might be the D (5 bases). The V gene's germline CDR1 is SEHNR and CDR2 FQNEAQ (reference sequence). V lost 11 bases, J lost 0 bases, and 16 bases lay in between. The CDR3 loop spans 14 amino acids. CDR3 nucleotides: TGTGCCTCAAACGAGGGGTCTCTGAACACTGAAGCTTTCTTT. Translation gives CASNEGSLNTEAFF.

Of note for this clonotype: It may be a read error: a sequence one base away is much more abundant. The final CDR3 position lacks the conserved phenylalanine or tryptophan, pointing to a likely read error. J is TRBJ2-6 and V is TRBV6-1; 7 bases align to TRBD1. CDR1 is MNHNS and CDR2 is SASEGT in the germline V gene. Trimming removed 7 bases from V and 2 bases from J; junction bases left unmatched: 5. The CDR3 runs to 15 residues. CDR3 sequence (DNA): TGTGCCAGCAATCGAGACAGGGCTGGGGCCAACGTCCTGACTCTC. It yields the protein CASNRDRAGANVLTL.

A remark on this clonotype: Since no conserved phenylalanine or tryptophan closes the CDR3, a read error is the likely cause. The CDR3 sequence is CATRENDEQFL. Here the CDR3 DNA reads TGTGCCACCAGAGAGAATGATGAGCAGTTCTTA. The genes are TRBV10-3 and TRBJ2-1, with unresolved D. The CDR3 is made up of 11 amino acids. Germline assignment: CDR1 ENHRY and CDR2 SYGVKD. Trimming took 10 bases from V and 8 from J, leaving 12 bases between them.

The table lists this clonotype with a count of one. The CDR3 end shows no conserved phenylalanine or tryptophan, and so a read error is likely. The DNA is omitted, as the CDR3 cannot be located on it reliably, and the CDR3 follows TCRdb's listing. The CDR3 sequence: CASSSDSQETQRS. V usage is TRBV7-2 and J usage is TRBJ2-5; the table names TRBD2, a call not compared with the DNA. Germline V gene sequence: CDR1 SGHTA, CDR2 FQGNSA. The CDR3 spans 13 residues, counting both ends.

The chain has TRBV5-1 and TRBJ2-1, with 8 bases lining up with TRBD2. Trimming cost V 4 bases and J 6 bases; bases outside gene matches: 6. Per the germline V gene, CDR1 is SGHRS and CDR2 is YFSETQ. This CDR3 comprises 14 residues. The CDR3 DNA sequence: TGCGCCAGCAGCCTGCAGAGCGGGAGCAATGAGCAGTTCTTC. As protein: CASSLQSGSNEQFF.

The CDR3 reads CASSPGQGNQPQHF. In DNA form, the CDR3 reads TGTGCCAGCAGCCCGGGACAGGGCAATCAGCCCCAGCATTTT. The chain is built from TRBV7-8 and TRBJ1-5; 8 nucleotides line up with TRBD1. The CDR3 length is 14 residues. Trimming removed 5 bases from V and 2 bases from J; junction bases left unmatched: 2. CDR1 is SGHVS and CDR2 is FQNEAQ in the germline V gene. Supplemented by reference TRBV7-8 and TRBJ1-5, the full variable domain reads GAGVSQSPRYKVAKRGQDVALRCDPISGHVSLFWYQQALGQGPEFLTYFQNEAQLDKSGLPSDRFFAERPEGSVSTLKIQRTQQEDSAVYLCASSPGQGNQPQHFGDGTRLSIL.

Notes on this clonotype: This may be a read error, as it is one base from a much larger clone. V usage is TRBV5-6 and J usage is TRBJ2-2; 7 nucleotides line up with TRBD1. Germline-derived CDR1 and CDR2 are SGHDT and YYEEEE. This CDR3 comprises 15 residues. The CDR3 protein is CASSSWTGVTGELLF. The CDR3 DNA follows: TGTGCCAGCAGCTCCTGGACAGGAGTCACCGGGGAGCTGCTTTTT.

J is TRBJ2-7 and V is TRBV29-1, with D maybe TRBD1 (5 bases). V lost 4 bases and J 8 bases, leaving 9 bases between the germline ends. Germline CDR1 reads SQVTM; CDR2 reads ANQGSEA. The CDR3 extends over 10 amino acids. The CDR3 reads CSVGTDKQYF. The CDR3 bases are TGCAGCGTTGGGACGGACAAGCAGTACTTC.

This sequence joins TRBV29-1 and TRBJ1-1; D is unclear. This CDR3 spans 13 amino acids. Trimming left V 8 bases short and J 4 bases short, with 17 bases between. CDR1 SQVTM and CDR2 ANQGSEA come from the germline V gene. CDR3 nucleotide sequence: TGCAGCCCACAAAGGAGTGTGAGCACTGAAGCTTTCTTT. It is translated as CSPQRSVSTEAFF.

This clonotype was picked up one time. Given a much more abundant clone one base away, this may be a read error. The chain couples TRBV6-6 to TRBJ2-3; 8 positions match TRBD2. The CDR3 is 14 residues long. The V gene's germline CDR1 is MNHNY and CDR2 SVGAGI (reference sequence). CDR3 in DNA: TGTGTCAGCAGCCTAGGACTAGCCGTGAATACGCAGTATTTT. This sequence encodes CVSSLGLAVNTQYF.

As regards this clonotype: A single base separates this from a much larger clone, so it may be a read error. This chain joins TRBV28 and TRBJ2-7; D unclear. Trimming took off 2 bases at V and 6 bases at J, with 17 bases between the two ends. The CDR3 covers 15 residues. Looked up from germline, CDR1 is MDHEN and CDR2 is SYDVKM. The CDR3 loop reads CASSLVGTHNREQYF. CDR3 coding DNA: TGTGCCAGCAGTTTAGTGGGAACCCATAACCGCGAGCAGTACTTC.

On this clonotype: The junction does not match germline at one end; this may be a read error. J is TRBJ1-2 and V is TRBV11-2; maybe TRBD1 (5 bases). Germline V gene lookup returns CDR1 SGHAT and CDR2 FQNNGV. The CDR3 covers 13 residues. Here the CDR3 reads CAGSPAGLGGYTF. DNA of the CDR3: TGTGCCGGCAGCCCGGCAGGGCTGGGAGGCTACACCTTC.

The gene calls are TRBV28 and TRBJ2-7; D tentatively fits TRBD1 or TRBD2 (7 bases each). From germline, CDR1 is MDHEN and CDR2 SYDVKM. This CDR3 is 15 amino acids long. Deletions cut 7 bases from V and 4 bases from J, with 20 bases between. DNA of the CDR3: TGTGCCAGCATCAGCCAGGGAGGGGGCCGTTACGAGCAGTACTTC. Its translation is CASISQGGGRYEQYF.

The sample holds a few counts of this clonotype. A much bigger clone sits one base away, suggesting this may be a read error. J is TRBJ2-7 and V is TRBV12-3 or TRBV12-4; a weak D match, TRBD1 (5 bases). The CDR3 has 14 amino acids. CDR3 sequence reads: CTSSLATGRYEQYF. The CDR3, as DNA: TGTACCAGCAGTTTAGCTACAGGTCGATACGAGCAGTACTTC.

A note on this clonotype: The germline gene is not matched at one end of the junction; a read error may be the cause. The chain carries TRBV11-3 and TRBJ2-1; no reliable D call. Germline CDR1 reads SGHNT; CDR2 reads YENEEA. The CDR3 extends over 13 amino acids. CDR3 DNA sequence: TGTGCCAGCAACATAGAATACTACAACGAGCAGTTCTTC. Translated: CASNIEYYNEQFF.

Notes on this clonotype: It may be a read error: a sequence one base away is much more abundant. This sequence joins TRBV6-6 and TRBJ2-1, with D possibly called TRBD1 or TRBD2 (5 bases each). This CDR3 contains 13 residues. V dropped 6 bases and J dropped 11 bases, with 17 bases sitting between them. Germline CDR1 and CDR2: MNHNY and SVGAGI (reference sequence). The CDR3 loop is CASRLPGRVKQFF. As DNA, the CDR3 is TGTGCCAGCAGACTTCCGGGGCGGGTGAAGCAGTTCTTC.

This clonotype was picked up many times. J is TRBJ1-2 and V is TRBV12-3 or TRBV12-4; tentative D call: TRBD1 (5 bases). V was clipped by 4 bases and J by 4 bases, with 7 bases between them. The CDR3 spans 12 residues. The CDR3 loop is CASSSQGYGYTF. In nucleotides, the CDR3 is TGTGCCAGCAGTTCCCAGGGCTATGGCTACACCTTC.

The chain carries TRBV29-1 and TRBJ2-1, with 8 bases matching TRBD2. The junction had 9 bases not matched to a gene; V was cut back by 7 bases and J by 4 bases. The CDR3 has 14 residues. The germline V gene encodes CDR1 SQVTM and CDR2 ANQGSEA. The CDR3 protein is CSAATSGGYNEQFF. The CDR3 region has the DNA TGCAGCGCTGCCACTAGCGGAGGTTACAATGAGCAGTTCTTC.

Comment on this clonotype: The CDR3 does not close with the conserved phenylalanine or tryptophan, likely indicating a read error. The chain joins TRBV28 to TRBJ2-6, with D perhaps TRBD1 or TRBD2 (5 bases each). Trimming stripped 5 bases from V and 0 bases from J, with 14 bases between. The germline gives CDR1 MDHEN, CDR2 SYDVKM. The CDR3 length is 17 residues. In DNA form, the CDR3 reads TGTGCCAGCAGTGGCCCCGGGGCCTACTCTGGGGCCAACGTCCTGACTATT. Translated, it gives CASSGPGAYSGANVLTI.

In the case of this clonotype: This may be a read error, as it is one base from a much larger clone. This chain links TRBV29-1 with TRBJ2-3; 8 nucleotides align to TRBD2. The V gene's germline CDR1 is SQVTM and CDR2 ANQGSEA. The CDR3 covers 17 residues. The V gene end was trimmed by 1 base and the J gene end by 2 bases; junction bases not matched to a gene: 11. CDR3 nucleotides: TGCAGCGTTGAAGGGCCCCAGCGGGAGAGTAACACAGATACGCAGTATTTT. This gives the protein CSVEGPQRESNTDTQYF.

Turning to this clonotype: A much larger clone lies a single base off, so this may be a read error. The chain recombines TRBV5-6 with TRBJ2-3; D may be TRBD2 (6 bases). CDR1 is SGHDT, CDR2 YYEEEE, per germline. Trimming took off 4 bases at V and 2 bases at J, with 17 bases between the two ends. The CDR3 has 16 amino acids. CDR3 sequence (DNA): TGTGCCAGCAGCCGTGAGCTGGGGACTTTCACAGATACGCAGTATTTT. It encodes CASSRELGTFTDTQYF.

The gene calls are TRBV7-9 and TRBJ2-1, with D unclear. The CDR3 runs 15 residues. With 1 base removed from V and 0 bases from J, the gap between germline ends came to 7 bases. The germline gives CDR1 SEHNR, CDR2 FQNEAQ (reference sequence). CDR3 nucleotide sequence: TGTGCCAGCAGCTTAGACTGGAGCTCCTACAATGAGCAGTTCTTC. Amino acids: CASSLDWSSYNEQFF.